This T cell receptor (beta chain) was found in a study of blood T cell repertoires in COVID-19. Study overall: Sources were T cells, B-cell-depleted T cells, or PBMCs; the material itself was cDNA or gDNA.

A few counts support this clone. The ends lost 4 bases at V and 2 bases at J; junction bases unmatched: 2. Germline CDR1 and CDR2: MNHEY and SMNVEV (reference sequence). The CDR3 is made up of 14 amino acids. TCRdb's copy holds only in-frame clones and misses some; the assay was immunoSEQ multiplex PCR. The table has some 180,000 clones, about 80% seen once. Sequencing used peripheral blood. This TCR came from a woman aged 45 to 65 with active or convalescent COVID-19. This sequence joins TRBV27 and TRBJ1-3; 7 bases are shared with TRBD1. This CDR3 is CASSSQGTGNTIYF. The CDR3 coding sequence is TGTGCCAGCAGTTCACAGGGGACTGGAAACACCATATATTTT.